These 21 T cell receptor beta chains were sequenced from one sample in a study of T cell responses to AZD1222 COVID-19 vaccine. The repertoire was sequenced with immunoSEQ multiplex PCR; TCRdb's copy has only in-frame clones and lacks some. Of roughly 40,000 clones listed, around 81% are singletons. The starting material was peripheral blood, obtained on day 0 of AZD1222 vaccination. The receptors shown here come from an adult in good health.

The chain recombines TRBV10-1 with TRBJ2-3; 11 bases are shared with TRBD2. V was pared by 4 bases and J by 7 bases, with 4 bases of the junction left unmatched. This CDR3 region has 14 residues. CDR1 is WNHNN and CDR2 is SYGVQD in the germline V gene (reference sequence). This chain's CDR3 is CASSALAGEYTQYF. The CDR3 bases are TGCGCCAGCAGTGCACTAGCGGGGGAATATACGCAGTATTTT.

The chain links TRBV20-1 to TRBJ2-5, with 9 positions matching TRBD2. The CDR3 consists of 14 residues. CDR1 is DFQATT and CDR2 is SNEGSKA in the germline V gene (reference sequence). With V trimmed by 3 bases and J by 1 base, 3 bases remained unmatched. The CDR3 protein is CSASPTSGQETQYF. In nucleotides, the CDR3 is TGCAGTGCTAGTCCGACTAGCGGCCAAGAGACCCAGTACTTC.

The chain employs TRBV28 and TRBJ1-2; 8 bases map to TRBD1. In germline, CDR1 is MDHEN, CDR2 SYDVKM. With V trimmed by 6 bases and J by 4 bases, 13 bases remained unmatched. CDR3 size: 16 residues. The CDR3 coding sequence is TGTGCCAGCAGCCTAAGACAGGGGAGGCTTGGCTATGGCTACACCTTC. Translated: CASSLRQGRLGYGYTF.

This chain connects TRBV11-2 to TRBJ1-1; 7 nucleotides align to TRBD1. This CDR3 is 13 amino acids long. With V trimmed by 1 base and J by 5 bases, 1 base remained unmatched. The germline CDR1 and CDR2 sequences are SGHAT and FQNNGV. The CDR3 protein is CASSLGQGTEAFF. CDR3 nucleotides: TGTGCCAGCAGCTTAGGACAGGGAACTGAAGCTTTCTTT.

The chain carries TRBV28 and TRBJ1-1; D not certain. Germline-derived CDR1 and CDR2 are MDHEN and SYDVKM. The V end was cut by 2 bases, the J end by 2 bases, with 6 bases between. The CDR3 extends over 13 amino acids. CDR3 DNA sequence: TGTGCCAGCAGTTTAAGGATAAACACTGAAGCTTTCTTT. Its translation: CASSLRINTEAFF.

The genes are TRBV24-1 and TRBJ2-3; 11 nucleotides agree with TRBD2. The CDR3 runs to 18 residues. Per the germline V gene, CDR1 is KGHDR and CDR2 is SFDVKD. V shed 5 bases, J shed 0 bases, and the junction held 9 bases outside the gene matches. This CDR3 reads CATSATILAGASTDTQYF. CDR3 sequence (DNA): TGTGCCACCAGTGCGACCATACTAGCGGGGGCCAGCACAGATACGCAGTATTTT.

A few counts support this clone. CDR3 nucleotides: TGTGCCAGCAGCCCCGCGTCTAACTATGGCTACACCTTC. Amino acid sequence: CASSPASNYGYTF. The chain couples TRBV7-2 to TRBJ1-2; D is uncertain. Per germline, CDR1 SGHTA and CDR2 FQGNSA. This CDR3 has 13 residues. The V end lost 5 bases, the J end lost 0 bases, and 7 bases lay between the germline ends.

The chain recombines TRBV3-1 (or the pseudogene TRBV3-2) with TRBJ2-3, with 7 bases fitting TRBD2. Germline V lookup: CDR1 LGHDT, CDR2 YNNKEL (reference sequence). This CDR3 has 15 amino acids. J gave up 4 bases and V 4 bases, and 8 bases lay outside the gene matches. CDR3 sequence reads: CASSLTQRGPDTQYF. The DNA for the CDR3 is TGTGCCAGCAGCCTCACCCAGCGGGGCCCAGATACGCAGTATTTT.

This clone was seen a few times. The chain combines TRBV30 with TRBJ2-7, with a weak D call TRBD2 (7 bases). V lost 0 bases and J lost 6, with 18 bases in between. The CDR3 runs 15 residues. Germline CDR1 reads GTSNPN; CDR2 reads SVGIG (reference sequence). The CDR3 nucleotides are TGTGCCTGGAGTGTACTAGCCGGAAGGGGGGGCGAGCAGTACTTC. It yields the protein CAWSVLAGRGGEQYF.

The chain links TRBV2 to TRBJ1-1, with D unclear. Germline V gene data show CDR1 as SNHLY and CDR2 as FYNNEI. V was pared by 7 bases and J by 6 bases, with 6 bases between. The CDR3 loop spans 10 amino acids. CDR3 region: CASNGSEAFF. The CDR3 DNA follows: TGTGCCAGCAACGGATCTGAAGCTTTCTTT.

The chain joins TRBV5-4 to TRBJ1-2; no clear D gene. Trimming pared 3 bases from V and 0 bases from J, leaving 12 bases between. Germline CDR1 is SGHNT and CDR2 is YYREEE (reference sequence). There are 15 residues in the CDR3. The CDR3 DNA follows: TGTGCCAGCAGCTCCCCGGACGGCACTAACTATGGCTACACCTTC. The encoded protein is CASSSPDGTNYGYTF.

The rearrangement joins TRBV4-3 to TRBJ2-1, with a tentative D call TRBD1 (6 bases). The CDR3 is made up of 16 amino acids. Germline CDR1 LGHNA, CDR2 YSLEER. Trimming took 0 bases from V and 3 from J, leaving 12 bases between them. The chain's CDR3 is CASSQDGRGFYNEQFF. CDR3 coding DNA: TGCGCCAGCAGCCAAGATGGCAGGGGATTCTACAATGAGCAGTTCTTC.

This chain joins TRBV5-1 and TRBJ1-6; maybe TRBD1 (5 bases). The V gene lost 1 base and the J gene lost 13 bases, with 12 bases spanning the gap. The CDR3 is 13 amino acids. Germline CDR1 and CDR2: SGHRS and YFSETQ. CDR3 coding DNA: TGCGCCAGCAGCTTGCTCCCGGGGGATCCCCTCCACTTT. Encoded protein: CASSLLPGDPLHF.

V usage is TRBV6-1 and J usage is TRBJ2-7, with 8 bases matching TRBD1. The V and J ends lost 5 bases and 3 bases, in that order; junction bases with no gene match: 6. Germline CDR1 and CDR2: MNHNS and SASEGT. This CDR3 has 14 residues. CDR3 nucleotides: TGTGCCAGCAGTCCGGGACAGGCCTTCTACGAGCAGTACTTC. This sequence encodes CASSPGQAFYEQYF.

J is TRBJ1-5 and V is TRBV20-1; TRBD1 is a possible D gene (5 bases). Germline CDR1 and CDR2: DFQATT and SNEGSKA (reference sequence). The CDR3 runs 15 residues. V was cut by 3 bases and J by 2 bases, with 14 bases left in between. CDR3 region: CSASGRASGNQPQHF. The CDR3 DNA follows: TGCAGTGCTAGTGGCAGGGCGAGCGGCAATCAGCCCCAGCATTTT.

The chain joins TRBV11-3 to TRBJ2-3; D tentatively reads TRBD1 or TRBD2 (5 bases each). CDR3 length: 12 amino acids. Looked up from germline, CDR1 is SGHNT and CDR2 is YENEEA. With 5 bases removed from V and 9 bases from J, the gap between germline ends came to 12 bases. CDR3 sequence reads: CASSATGRTQYF. CDR3 coding DNA: TGTGCCAGCAGCGCCACGGGGCGGACGCAGTATTTT.

The sample holds one count of this clone. The chain couples TRBV28 to TRBJ2-7; D may match TRBD1 or TRBD2 (7 bases each). CDR1 MDHEN and CDR2 SYDVKM come from the germline V gene. The length of the CDR3 is 14 residues. Between the trimmed V and J ends, which lost 5 bases and 5 bases, there was a span of 16 bases. The CDR3: CASSQGGARDEQYF. CDR3 DNA: TGTGCCAGCAGTCAGGGGGGGGCGCGGGACGAGCAGTACTTC.

In its sample, this clone is medium-sized (0.01 to 0.1%). This chain connects TRBV7-8 to TRBJ1-6, with 9 positions matching TRBD1. The CDR3 sequence is 14 residues long. Germline loops: CDR1 SGHVS, CDR2 FQNEAQ. V trimming: 5 bases; J trimming: 6 bases; junction bases outside the gene matches: 2. The CDR3 DNA sequence: TGTGCCAGCAGCCGGGGACAGGGTAATTCACCCCTCCACTTT. Encoded protein: CASSRGQGNSPLHF.

The rearrangement links TRBV7-9 to TRBJ1-2; no clear D gene. Germline V gives CDR1 SEHNR, CDR2 FQNEAQ (reference sequence). The CDR3 is 16 residues long. Trimming left V 1 base short and J 8 bases short, with 20 bases between. CDR3 DNA: TGTGCCAGCAGCTTAGGCCCGTCCGGCGGGCTTAGGGGCTACACCTTC. Translation gives CASSLGPSGGLRGYTF.

The gene calls are TRBV18 and TRBJ2-7; weak D call: TRBD2 (6 bases). Per germline, CDR1 KGHSH and CDR2 LQKENI. V dropped 0 bases and J dropped 2 bases, with 8 bases sitting between them. This CDR3 has 14 residues. The CDR3 DNA reads as TGTGCCAGCTCACCACCGTCGGGGGCCTACGAGCAGTACTTC. This codes for CASSPPSGAYEQYF.

The chain joins TRBV18 to TRBJ1-2; no definite D call. Trimming took off 3 bases at V and 3 bases at J, with 17 bases between the two ends. Germline V CDR1 and CDR2: KGHSH, LQKENI. The CDR3 length is 16 residues. CDR3: CASSPSNPRGHYGYTF. Here the CDR3 DNA reads TGTGCCAGCTCACCGTCGAACCCTCGGGGTCACTATGGCTACACCTTC.